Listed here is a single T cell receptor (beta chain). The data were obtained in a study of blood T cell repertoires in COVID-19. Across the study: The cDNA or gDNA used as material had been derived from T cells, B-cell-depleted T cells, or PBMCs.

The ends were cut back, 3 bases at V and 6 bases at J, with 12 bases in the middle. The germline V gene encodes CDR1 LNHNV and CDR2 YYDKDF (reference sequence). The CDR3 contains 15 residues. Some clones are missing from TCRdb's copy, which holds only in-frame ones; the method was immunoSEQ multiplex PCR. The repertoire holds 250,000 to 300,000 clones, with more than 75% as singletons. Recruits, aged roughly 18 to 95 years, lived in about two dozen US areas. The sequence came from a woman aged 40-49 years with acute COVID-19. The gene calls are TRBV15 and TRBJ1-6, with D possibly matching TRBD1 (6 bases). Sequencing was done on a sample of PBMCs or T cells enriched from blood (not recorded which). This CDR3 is CATSRNTGRNSPLHF. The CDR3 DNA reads TGTGCCACCAGCAGGAATACAGGGCGTAATTCACCCCTCCACTTT. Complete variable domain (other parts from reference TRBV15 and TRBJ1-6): DAMVIQNPRYQVTQFGKPVTLSCSQTLNHNVMYWYQQKSSQAPKLLFHYYDKDFNNEADTPDNFQSRRPNTSFCFLDIRSPGLGDTAMYLCATSRNTGRNSPLHFGNGTRLTVT.